This entry concerns a single TCR beta chain. Original methodology: Reference gene primer amplification yielded estimated nucleated cell counts. Sequencing was performed with immunoSEQ multiplex PCR; in TCRdb, only in-frame clones are kept and a portion is missing. The DNA gave D and trimming, while V, J and clone size come from that table. The repertoire holds over 150,000 clones, with 87% as singletons. This record comes from a study of blood T cell repertoires in COVID-19. At the level of the study: In each case, the material was cDNA or gDNA derived from T cells, B-cell-depleted T cells, or PBMCs.

The CDR3 loop spans 16 amino acids. CDR1 is KGHSH and CDR2 is LQKENI in the germline V gene. V gave up 5 bases and J gave up 4 bases; unmatched junction bases: 3. The chain is built from TRBV18 and TRBJ2-2; TRBD2 agrees at 14 bases. Material for sequencing was PBMCs or T cells enriched from blood (not recorded which). The TCR comes from a woman aged 50 to 65 who had recovered from COVID-19. The CDR3 spells CASSEGLAGVTGELFF. CDR3 nucleotides: TGTGCCAGCTCAGAGGGACTAGCGGGAGTCACCGGGGAGCTGTTTTTT.